A selection of T cell receptor beta chains follows, all from one sample in a study of blood T cell repertoires in COVID-19. Clones were sequenced by immunoSEQ multiplex PCR, and TCRdb holds only the in-frame ones, with some missing. The repertoire includes 200,000 to 300,000 clones, roughly 80% of them detected once, and 4% to 5% sits in the top ten. Sequenced sample: peripheral blood. Source of these receptors: a man aged 55 to 70 with acute or convalescent COVID-19. Both conserved end residues are part of each CDR3. D genes are given only for firm matches. Clone size is given for some rows only: seen once, a few or many times, or a class if the clone is expanded.

d_call j_call cdr3_length clone_size v_call cdr3_nt cdr3_aa
. TRBJ2-1 16 . TRBV7-7 TGTGCTAGCAGCTTACTCTCACGGAGCTCCTACAATGAGCAGTTCTTC CASSLLSRSSYNEQFF
TRBD2 TRBJ2-1 15 . TRBV10-3 TGTGCCATCAGTGAGGGGACTAGCGGGGGGAATGAGCAGTTCTTC CAISEGTSGGNEQFF
TRBD2 TRBJ2-3 17 . TRBV18 TGTGCCAGCTCACCACGTTCTAGCGGGAAGACCAGGGTTACGCAGTATTTT CASSPRSSGKTRVTQYF
TRBD2 TRBJ2-5 10 . TRBV20-1 TGCAGTGCTGACGGGAGGTCCCAGTACTTC CSADGRSQYF
. TRBJ1-2 13 . TRBV6-5 TGTGCCAGCAGGTGGGGGGTAGGGGATGGCTACACCTTC CASRWGVGDGYTF
. TRBJ1-1 13 . TRBV5-5 TGTGCCAGCAGCGAGGACAGAGACACTGAAGCTTTCTTT CASSEDRDTEAFF
TRBD2 TRBJ2-1 14 . TRBV10-3 TGTGCCATCAGGTCTAGCGGGGGGGGAGATGAGCAGTTCTTC CAIRSSGGGDEQFF
TRBD1 TRBJ2-2 14 . TRBV19 TGTGCCAGTGGCCCGACAGGGCCCACCGGGGAGCTGTTTTTT CASGPTGPTGELFF
. TRBJ1-6 14 . TRBV7-8 TGTGCCAGCAGTTTTTTATCCTATAATTCACCCCTCCACTTT CASSFLSYNSPLHF
. TRBJ2-5 13 . TRBV18 TGTGCCAGCTCACCTTTCAACCAAGAGACCCAGTACTTC CASSPFNQETQYF
TRBD2 TRBJ2-5 14 . TRBV27 TGTGCCTCTAAAGCGGGGGCTCTCCAAGAGACCCAGTACTTC CASKAGALQETQYF
TRBD1 TRBJ1-5 15 . TRBV5-1 TGCGCCAGCAGCCATCGGACAGGGGCTAATCAGCCCCAGCATTTT CASSHRTGANQPQHF
TRBD2 TRBJ2-2 16 . TRBV24-1 TGTGCCACCAGTGCCGGAGCGGGGGGCAACACCGGGGAGCTGTTTTTT CATSAGAGGNTGELFF
TRBD2 TRBJ2-1 15 . TRBV29-1 TGCAGCGTTGCAAAGAGCGGGGCTTCCTACAATGAGCAGTTCTTC CSVAKSGASYNEQFF
. TRBJ1-1 15 . TRBV14 TGTGCCAGCAATAGGCAGGCCGGCATGAACACTGAAGCTTTCTTT CASNRQAGMNTEAFF
TRBD2 TRBJ2-3 16 once TRBV5-4 TGTGCCAGCAGCTTGGGCACCGGGGGGGCGACAGATACGCAGTATTTT CASSLGTGGATDTQYF
. TRBJ2-1 14 . TRBV9 TGTGCCAGCAGCGTAGGGAGCTGGAACAATGAGCAGTTCTTC CASSVGSWNNEQFF
. TRBJ1-2 12 . TRBV29-1 TGCAGCGCCATCCGAGCTAACTATGGCTACACCTTC CSAIRANYGYTF
TRBD1 TRBJ1-2 15 few TRBV7-3 TGTGCCAGCAGCCCCAGGGACAGGGGGAGAGATGGCTACACCTTC CASSPRDRGRDGYTF
. TRBJ1-2 14 . TRBV10-3 TGTGCCATCAGGGGGGCAGGTGTCAACTATGGCTACACCTTC CAIRGAGVNYGYTF
. TRBJ1-5 16 . TRBV29-1 TGCAGCGTTGAACACTTCGGGCAGGGCGGCAATCAGCCCCAGCATTTT CSVEHFGQGGNQPQHF
TRBD2 TRBJ2-3 18 once TRBV5-4 TGTGCCAGCAGCTTATCTAGCGGGGTACCTACTAGCACAGATACGCAGTATTTT CASSLSSGVPTSTDTQYF
. TRBJ1-3 14 . TRBV6-5 TGTGCCAGCAGGGACAGTAGCTCTGGAAACACCATATATTTT CASRDSSSGNTIYF
. TRBJ2-5 14 . TRBV9 TGTGCCAGCAGCGGTGGATGGAGCCGGGAGACCCAGTACTTC CASSGGWSRETQYF
. TRBJ1-2 21 . TRBV6-6 TGTGCCAGCAGCCCCTTCAGGGTTGGGCGGTTAGGCTCGGGTGTGACGCGGGGCTACACCTTC CASSPFRVGRLGSGVTRGYTF
. TRBJ1-2 14 . TRBV19 TGTGCCAGTAGTGCCCCGGGACACCTCTATGGCTACACCTTC CASSAPGHLYGYTF
. TRBJ2-3 14 few TRBV7-2 TGTGCCAGCAGCTTACTGGGCGCCACAGATACGCAGTATTTT CASSLLGATDTQYF
. TRBJ1-1 15 . TRBV19 TGTGCCAGTAGTTTAAGAGGACAGACGAACACTGAAGCTTTCTTT CASSLRGQTNTEAFF
TRBD2 TRBJ2-1 15 . TRBV5-1 TGCGCCAGCAGCCGACCGGGGGGACTTTACAATGAGCAGTTCTTC CASSRPGGLYNEQFF
TRBD2 TRBJ2-1 15 few TRBV19 TGTGCCAGTAGTATTATCAGCGGGGGAGCGGACGAGCAGTTCTTC CASSIISGGADEQFF
. TRBJ2-2 13 . TRBV27 TGTGCCAGCAGTTTCCTCGGCACCGGGGAGCTGTTTTTT CASSFLGTGELFF
TRBD2 TRBJ2-3 15 . TRBV5-1 TGCGCCAGCAGCTTAGCTAGCGGGAGCACAGATACGCAGTATTTT CASSLASGSTDTQYF
TRBD2 TRBJ2-7 16 . TRBV25-1 TGTGCCAGCAGAAACTTTCTCGGGACTAGCCCTTACGAGCAGTACTTC CASRNFLGTSPYEQYF
TRBD1 TRBJ1-3 19 . TRBV5-1 TGCGCCAGCAGCTTGGGGTACCAAAGGACAGGGATGGCTGGAAACACCATATATTTT CASSLGYQRTGMAGNTIYF
TRBD2 TRBJ2-1 18 few TRBV3-1/TRBV3-2 TGTGCCAGCAGCCAAGTATTTCTAGCGGGGGGGCTGTCCAATGAGCAGTTCTTC CASSQVFLAGGLSNEQFF
TRBD2 TRBJ2-3 16 . TRBV11-2 TGTGCCAGCAGCTTAGCAGCGGGGGGGGGAACAGATACGCAGTATTTT CASSLAAGGGTDTQYF
. TRBJ2-5 14 . TRBV7-2 TGTGCCAGCACCTCCCTTCGTGTACAAGAGACCCAGTACTTC CASTSLRVQETQYF
. TRBJ2-1 12 . TRBV2 TGTGCCAGCAGTGAACAGCTCGGGGGGCAGTTCTTC CASSEQLGGQFF
TRBD1 TRBJ1-1 15 few TRBV5-1 TGCGCCAGCAGCTTGCCCCGACAGGGAGGCACTGAAGCTTTCTTT CASSLPRQGGTEAFF
. TRBJ1-2 14 . TRBV9 TGTGCCAGCAGCGTAGACAGCCTACTCTATGGCTACACCTTC CASSVDSLLYGYTF